One and the same sample provided the 8 T cell receptor beta chains below, sequenced in a study of human T cells and chemical hapten exposure. Noted time point: pre-sensitization, week 0. Treatment reported: therapeutic diphenylcyclopropenone sensitization with weekly scalp DPC. MiXCR was run by TCRdb on the RACE reads, yielding one entry per CDR3 protein. The data show approximately 57,000 distinct CDR3 sequences, roughly 9.8% seen once. Sample: whole blood, taken in connection with sensitization to the hapten diphenylcyclopropenone (DPC). The receptors here all came from a man aged 40-49 years with alopecia areata. Some clones in this sample may be carry-over from other donors' samples.

This clonotype has just a few counts. The rearrangement joins TRBV5-4 to TRBJ2-7; D is perhaps TRBD2 (5 bases). This CDR3 has 13 amino acids. Per germline, CDR1 SGHNT and CDR2 YYREEE (reference sequence). Trimming left V 2 bases short and J 2 bases short, with 8 bases between. CDR3 coding DNA: TGTGCCAGCAGCTTCGGGGTGACCTACGAGCAGTACTTC. As protein: CASSFGVTYEQYF.

This clonotype was seen ten or more times. The rearrangement links TRBV15 to TRBJ2-5; D ambiguous. V was shortened by 5 bases and J by 5 bases, with 9 bases between the two germline ends. This CDR3 has 12 amino acids. Per the germline V gene, CDR1 is LNHNV and CDR2 is YYDKDF (reference sequence). This CDR3 reads CATSREPETQYF. The CDR3 bases are TGTGCCACCAGCCGCGAACCGGAGACCCAGTACTTC.

In this sample, this clonotype turned up many times. The chain has TRBV4-1 and TRBJ2-1, with D perhaps matching TRBD1 (6 bases). Germline CDR1 reads MGHRA; CDR2 reads YSYEKL. The V end lost 0 bases, the J end lost 9 bases, and 21 bases lay between the germline ends. The CDR3 sequence is 17 residues long. The CDR3 DNA sequence: TGCGCCAGCAGCCAAGATAGTAGGGCTAGCAGAGGGGGTGAGCAGTTCTTC. Protein: CASSQDSRASRGGEQFF.

V gene TRBV5-5 combines with J gene TRBJ1-3; TRBD1 might be the D (5 bases). The CDR3 extends over 15 amino acids. Deletions cut 2 bases from V and 0 bases from J, with 9 bases between. From germline, CDR1 is SGHKS and CDR2 YYEKEE (reference sequence). CDR3 coding DNA: TGTGCCAGCAGCTTCGGGACGAGCTCTGGAAACACCATATATTTT. Protein sequence: CASSFGTSSGNTIYF.

This clonotype was seen many times. The chain uses TRBV11-1 and TRBJ1-1, with D unclear. The germline CDR1 and CDR2 sequences are SGHAT and FQDESV (reference sequence). The ends were cut back, 5 bases at V and 3 bases at J, with 16 bases in the middle. This CDR3 has 15 residues. CDR3 DNA sequence: TGTGCCAGCAGCAAGGATGGCCAGGCGGACACTGAAGCTTTCTTT. This encodes CASSKDGQADTEAFF.

This rearrangement joins TRBV7-8 to TRBJ2-1; D possibly corresponds to TRBD2 (6 bases). Germline loops: CDR1 SGHVS, CDR2 FQNEAQ. CDR3 length: 13 residues. The V end was cut by 1 base, the J end by 8 bases, with 9 bases between. This CDR3 reads CASSLGRGDEQFF. The CDR3 DNA reads TGTGCCAGCAGCTTAGGGAGGGGCGATGAGCAGTTCTTC.

This clonotype was counted a few times. V is TRBV10-2 and J is TRBJ1-5; D is ambiguous. The CDR3 has 15 residues. V was shortened by 3 bases and J by 1 base, with 10 bases between the two germline ends. Germline-derived CDR1 and CDR2 are WSHSY and SAAADI. Here the CDR3 reads CASSDRAASNQPQHF. The DNA of the CDR3 is TGCGCCAGCAGTGATCGAGCGGCGAGCAATCAGCCCCAGCATTTT.

V gene TRBV9 combines with J gene TRBJ2-1; D ambiguous. This CDR3 comprises 12 residues. The V and J ends lost 0 bases and 10 bases respectively, with 8 bases between them. The V gene's germline CDR1 is SGDLS and CDR2 YYNGEE. The CDR3 bases are TGTGCCAGCAGCGTAGCTTTGGGGGAGCAGTTCTTC. It specifies CASSVALGEQFF.